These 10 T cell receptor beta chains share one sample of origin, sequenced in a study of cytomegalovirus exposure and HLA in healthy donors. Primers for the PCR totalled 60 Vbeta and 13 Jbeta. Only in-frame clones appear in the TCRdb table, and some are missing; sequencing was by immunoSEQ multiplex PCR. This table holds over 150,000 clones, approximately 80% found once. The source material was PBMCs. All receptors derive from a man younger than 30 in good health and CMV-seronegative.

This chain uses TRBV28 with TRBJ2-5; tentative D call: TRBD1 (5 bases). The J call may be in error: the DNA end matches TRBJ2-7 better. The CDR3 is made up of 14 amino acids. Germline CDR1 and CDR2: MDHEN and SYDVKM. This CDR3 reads CASSFFAGPYEQYF. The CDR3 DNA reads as TGTGCCAGCAGTTTTTTTGCAGGGCCGTACGAGCAGTACTTC.

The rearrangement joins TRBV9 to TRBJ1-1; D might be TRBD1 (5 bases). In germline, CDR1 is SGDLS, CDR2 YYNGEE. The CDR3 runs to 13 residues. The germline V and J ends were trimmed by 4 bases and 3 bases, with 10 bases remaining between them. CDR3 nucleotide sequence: TGTGCCAGCAGCATGCCAGGGCACACTGAAGCTTTCTTT. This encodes CASSMPGHTEAFF.

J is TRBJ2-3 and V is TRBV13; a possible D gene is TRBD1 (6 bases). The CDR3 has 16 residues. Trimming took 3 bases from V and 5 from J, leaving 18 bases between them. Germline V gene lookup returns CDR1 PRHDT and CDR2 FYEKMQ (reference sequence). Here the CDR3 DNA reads TGTGCCAGCAGCTTCCTTAGACAGGAGGTCGAAGATACGCAGTATTTT. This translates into CASSFLRQEVEDTQYF.

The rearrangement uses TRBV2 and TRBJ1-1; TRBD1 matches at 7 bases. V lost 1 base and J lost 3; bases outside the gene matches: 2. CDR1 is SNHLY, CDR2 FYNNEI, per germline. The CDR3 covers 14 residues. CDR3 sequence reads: CASSEGQGDTEAFF. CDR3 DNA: TGTGCCAGCAGTGAAGGGCAGGGGGACACTGAAGCTTTCTTT.

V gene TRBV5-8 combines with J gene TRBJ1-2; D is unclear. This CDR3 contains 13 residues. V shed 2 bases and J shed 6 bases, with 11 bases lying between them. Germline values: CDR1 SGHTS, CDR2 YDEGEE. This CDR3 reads CASSLLETNGYTF. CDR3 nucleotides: TGTGCCAGCAGCTTACTGGAGACTAATGGCTACACCTTC.

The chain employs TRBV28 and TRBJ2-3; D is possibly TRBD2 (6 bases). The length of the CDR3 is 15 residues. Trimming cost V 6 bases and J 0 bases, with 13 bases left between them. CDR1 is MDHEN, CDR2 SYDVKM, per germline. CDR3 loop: CASRASVVSTDTQYF. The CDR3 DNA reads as TGTGCCAGCAGGGCTAGCGTAGTTAGCACAGATACGCAGTATTTT. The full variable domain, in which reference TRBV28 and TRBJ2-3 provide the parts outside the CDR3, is DVKVTQSSRYLVKRTGEKVFLECVQDMDHENMFWYRQDPGLGLRLIYFSYDVKMKEKGDIPEGYSVSREKKERFSLILESASTNQTSMYLCASRASVVSTDTQYFGPGTRLTVL.

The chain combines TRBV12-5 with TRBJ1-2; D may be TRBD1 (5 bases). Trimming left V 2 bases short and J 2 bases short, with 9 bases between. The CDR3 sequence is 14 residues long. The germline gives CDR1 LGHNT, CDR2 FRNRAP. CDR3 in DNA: TGTGCTAGTGGTTTGTTCGGGGGGAACTATGGCTACACCTTC. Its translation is CASGLFGGNYGYTF. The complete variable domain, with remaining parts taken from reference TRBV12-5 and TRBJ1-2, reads DARVTQTPRHKVTEMGQEVTMRCQPILGHNTVFWYRQTMMQGLELLAYFRNRAPLDDSGMPKDRFSAEMPDATLATLKIQPSEPRDSAVYFCASGLFGGNYGYTFGSGTRLTVV.

The CDR3 here is CASSLGGASNQPQHF. For the CDR3, the DNA is TGTGCCAGCAGTTTGGGAGGGGCTAGCAATCAGCCCCAGCATTTT. The chain uses TRBV27 and TRBJ1-5, with D maybe TRBD1 (5 bases). Germline-derived CDR1 and CDR2 are MNHEY and SMNVEV (reference sequence). The V gene lost 3 bases and the J gene lost 0 bases, with 9 bases spanning the gap. There are 15 residues in the CDR3.

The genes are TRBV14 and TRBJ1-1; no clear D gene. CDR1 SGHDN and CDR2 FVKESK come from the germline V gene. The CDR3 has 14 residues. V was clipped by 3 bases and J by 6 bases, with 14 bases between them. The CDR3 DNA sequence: TGTGCCAGCAGCCAGTACAGAATCCTGGCTGAAGCTTTCTTT. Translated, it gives CASSQYRILAEAFF.

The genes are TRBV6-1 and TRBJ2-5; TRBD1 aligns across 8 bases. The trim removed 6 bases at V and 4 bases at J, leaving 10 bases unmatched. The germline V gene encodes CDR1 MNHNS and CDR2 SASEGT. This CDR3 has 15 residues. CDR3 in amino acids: CASSTRQGSGETQYF. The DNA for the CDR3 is TGTGCCAGCAGCACACGACAGGGGAGCGGAGAGACCCAGTACTTC.